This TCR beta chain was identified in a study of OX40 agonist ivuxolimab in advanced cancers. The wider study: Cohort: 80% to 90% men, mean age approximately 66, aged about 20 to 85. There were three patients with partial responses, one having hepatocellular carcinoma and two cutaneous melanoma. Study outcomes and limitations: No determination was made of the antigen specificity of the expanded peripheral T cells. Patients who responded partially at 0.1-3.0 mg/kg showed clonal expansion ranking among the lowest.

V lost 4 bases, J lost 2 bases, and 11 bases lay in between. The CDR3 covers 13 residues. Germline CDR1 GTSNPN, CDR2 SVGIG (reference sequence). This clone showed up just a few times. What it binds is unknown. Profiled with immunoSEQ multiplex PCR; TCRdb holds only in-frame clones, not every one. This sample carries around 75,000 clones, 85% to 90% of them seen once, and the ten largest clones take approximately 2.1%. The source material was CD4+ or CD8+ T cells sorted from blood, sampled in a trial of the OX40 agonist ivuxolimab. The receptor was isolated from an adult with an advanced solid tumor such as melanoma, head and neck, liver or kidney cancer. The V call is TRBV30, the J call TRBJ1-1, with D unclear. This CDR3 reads CAWTEGVNTEAFF. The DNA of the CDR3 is TGTGCCTGGACAGAGGGAGTAAACACTGAAGCTTTCTTT.